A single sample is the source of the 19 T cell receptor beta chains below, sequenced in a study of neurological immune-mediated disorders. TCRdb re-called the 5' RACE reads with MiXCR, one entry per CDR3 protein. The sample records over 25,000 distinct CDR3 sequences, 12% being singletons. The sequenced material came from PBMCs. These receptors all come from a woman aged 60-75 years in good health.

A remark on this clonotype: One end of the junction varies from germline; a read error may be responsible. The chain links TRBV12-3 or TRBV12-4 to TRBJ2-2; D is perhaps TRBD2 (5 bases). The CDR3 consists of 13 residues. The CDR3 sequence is CASSIQVAGELIF. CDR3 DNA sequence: TGTGCTAGCAGTATACAAGTCGCCGGGGAGCTGATTTTT.

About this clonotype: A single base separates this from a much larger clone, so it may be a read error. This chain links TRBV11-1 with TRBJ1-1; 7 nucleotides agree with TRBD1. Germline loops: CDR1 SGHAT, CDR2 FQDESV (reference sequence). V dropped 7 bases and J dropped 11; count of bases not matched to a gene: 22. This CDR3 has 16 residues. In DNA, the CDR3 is TGTGCCAGCAACTTGGGCAATCGGGACAGACCGACGAGGGCTTTCTTT. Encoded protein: CASNLGNRDRPTRAFF.

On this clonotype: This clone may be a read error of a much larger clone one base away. The CDR3 DNA is TGCGCCAGCATCCAAGTCGGGGGGGCTCAGTACAATGAGCAGTTCTTC. It is translated as CASIQVGGAQYNEQFF. The genes are TRBV4-1 and TRBJ2-1; 8 bases are shared with TRBD2. Germline loops: CDR1 MGHRA, CDR2 YSYEKL. The CDR3 is made up of 16 amino acids.

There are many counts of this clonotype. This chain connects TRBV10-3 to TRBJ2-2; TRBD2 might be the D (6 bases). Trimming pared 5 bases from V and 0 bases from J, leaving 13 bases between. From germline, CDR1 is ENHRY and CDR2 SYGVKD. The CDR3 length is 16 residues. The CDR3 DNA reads TGTGCCATCAGTACGACCGGGACTGCGAACACCGGGGAGCTGTTTTTT. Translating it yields CAISTTGTANTGELFF.

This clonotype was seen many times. The CDR3 is CSAWEREGRYEQYF. The CDR3, as DNA: TGCAGTGCCTGGGAGAGGGAAGGTCGCTACGAGCAGTACTTC. This chain joins TRBV20-1 and TRBJ2-7, with D possibly TRBD2 on 5 matching bases. Trimming took off 6 bases at V and 3 bases at J, with 18 bases between the two ends. The CDR3 has 14 amino acids. Germline values: CDR1 DFQATT, CDR2 SNEGSKA (reference sequence).

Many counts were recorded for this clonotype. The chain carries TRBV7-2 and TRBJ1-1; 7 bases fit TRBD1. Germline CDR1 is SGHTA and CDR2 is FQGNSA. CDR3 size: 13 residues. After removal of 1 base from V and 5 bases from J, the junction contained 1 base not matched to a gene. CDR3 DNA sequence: TGTGCCAGCAGCTTAGACAGGGGAACTGAAGCTTTCTTT. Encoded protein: CASSLDRGTEAFF.

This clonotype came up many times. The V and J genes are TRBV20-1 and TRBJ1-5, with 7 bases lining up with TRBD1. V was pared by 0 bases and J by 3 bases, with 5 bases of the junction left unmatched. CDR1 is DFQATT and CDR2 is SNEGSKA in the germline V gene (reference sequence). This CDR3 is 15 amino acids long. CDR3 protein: CSARDPGTVNQPQHF. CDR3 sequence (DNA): TGCAGTGCTAGAGATCCCGGGACAGTCAATCAGCCCCAGCATTTT.

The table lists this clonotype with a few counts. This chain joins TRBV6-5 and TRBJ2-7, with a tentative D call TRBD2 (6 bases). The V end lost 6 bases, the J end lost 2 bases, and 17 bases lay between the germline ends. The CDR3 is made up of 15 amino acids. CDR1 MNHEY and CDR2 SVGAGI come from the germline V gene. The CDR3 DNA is TGTGCCAGCAGCCTCGGGGGTCTCGGGGCCTACGAGCAGTACTTC. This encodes CASSLGGLGAYEQYF.

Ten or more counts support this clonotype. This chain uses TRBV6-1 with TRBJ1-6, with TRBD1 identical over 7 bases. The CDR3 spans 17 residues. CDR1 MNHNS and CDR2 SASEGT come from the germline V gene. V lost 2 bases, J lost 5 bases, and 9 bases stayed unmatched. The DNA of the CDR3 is TGTGCCAGCAGTGAAAGGGCGACAGGGAGAGATAATTCACCCCTCCACTTT. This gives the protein CASSERATGRDNSPLHF.

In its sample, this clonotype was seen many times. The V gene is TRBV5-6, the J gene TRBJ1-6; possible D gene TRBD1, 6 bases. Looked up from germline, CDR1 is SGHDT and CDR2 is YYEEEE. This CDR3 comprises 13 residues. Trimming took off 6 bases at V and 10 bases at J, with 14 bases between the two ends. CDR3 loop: CASKWEGGSPLHF. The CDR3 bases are TGTGCCAGCAAATGGGAAGGGGGATCACCCCTCCACTTT.

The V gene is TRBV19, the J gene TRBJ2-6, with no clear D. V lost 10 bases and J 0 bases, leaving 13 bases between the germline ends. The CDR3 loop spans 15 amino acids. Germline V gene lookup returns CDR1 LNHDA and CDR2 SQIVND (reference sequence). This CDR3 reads CAITPHNSGANVLTF. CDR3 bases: TGTGCCATTACCCCGCACAACTCTGGGGCCAACGTCCTGACTTTC.

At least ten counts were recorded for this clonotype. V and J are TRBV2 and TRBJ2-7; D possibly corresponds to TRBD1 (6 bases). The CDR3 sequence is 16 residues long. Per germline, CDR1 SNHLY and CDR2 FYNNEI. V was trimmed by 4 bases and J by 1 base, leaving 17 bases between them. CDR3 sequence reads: CASSGSLGQGSYEQYF. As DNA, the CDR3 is TGTGCCAGCAGTGGGAGTCTGGGGCAGGGGTCCTACGAGCAGTACTTC.

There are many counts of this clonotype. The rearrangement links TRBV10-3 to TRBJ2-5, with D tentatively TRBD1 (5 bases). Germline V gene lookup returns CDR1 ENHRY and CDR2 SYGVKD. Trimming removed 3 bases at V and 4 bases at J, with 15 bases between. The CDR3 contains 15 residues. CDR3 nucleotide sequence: TGTGCCATCAGTGATATTCAGGGAAGGACAGAGACCCAGTACTTC. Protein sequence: CAISDIQGRTETQYF.

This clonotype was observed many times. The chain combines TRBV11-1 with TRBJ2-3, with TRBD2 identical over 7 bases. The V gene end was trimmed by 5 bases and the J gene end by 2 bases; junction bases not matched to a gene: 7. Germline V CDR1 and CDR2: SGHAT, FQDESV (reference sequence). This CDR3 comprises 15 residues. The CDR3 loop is CASSRGTTITDTQYF. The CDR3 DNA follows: TGTGCCAGCAGCCGCGGGACTACCATCACAGATACGCAGTATTTT.

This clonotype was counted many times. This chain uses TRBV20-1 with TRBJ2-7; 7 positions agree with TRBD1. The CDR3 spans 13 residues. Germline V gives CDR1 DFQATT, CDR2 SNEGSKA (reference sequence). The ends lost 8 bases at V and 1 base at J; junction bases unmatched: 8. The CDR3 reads CSTERQGSYEQYF. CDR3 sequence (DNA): TGCAGTACAGAACGACAGGGTTCCTACGAGCAGTACTTC.

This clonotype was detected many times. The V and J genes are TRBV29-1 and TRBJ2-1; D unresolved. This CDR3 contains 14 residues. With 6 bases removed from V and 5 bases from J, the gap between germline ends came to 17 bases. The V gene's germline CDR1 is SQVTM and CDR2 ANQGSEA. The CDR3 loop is CSVAQRGADNEQFF. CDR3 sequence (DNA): TGCAGCGTCGCACAAAGAGGCGCGGACAATGAGCAGTTCTTC.

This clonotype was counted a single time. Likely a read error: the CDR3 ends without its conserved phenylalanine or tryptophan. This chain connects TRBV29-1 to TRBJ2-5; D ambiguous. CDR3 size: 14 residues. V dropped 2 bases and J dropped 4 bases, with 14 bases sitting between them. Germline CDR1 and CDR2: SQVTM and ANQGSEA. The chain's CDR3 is CSVEHPQGSETQYC. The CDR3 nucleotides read TGCAGCGTTGAACATCCTCAAGGGTCAGAGACCCAGTACTGC.

The CDR3: CSGDSSTDTQYF. In DNA, the CDR3 is TGCAGCGGGGACAGTAGCACAGATACGCAGTATTTT. V is TRBV29-1 and J is TRBJ2-3; 7 bases match TRBD1. Germline V CDR1 and CDR2: SQVTM, ANQGSEA. With V trimmed by 7 bases and J by 0 bases, 1 base remained unmatched. The CDR3 runs 12 residues.

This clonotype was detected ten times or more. The CDR3 DNA reads as TGTGCCAGCTCACCACCGTTACAGGGGTATTCCTACGAGCAGTACTTC. This encodes CASSPPLQGYSYEQYF. The chain recombines TRBV18 with TRBJ2-7, with 7 bases that match TRBD1. The J segment lost 1 base and the V segment lost 0 bases, leaving 6 bases of the junction unmatched. CDR1 is KGHSH and CDR2 is LQKENI in the germline V gene. The CDR3 runs 16 residues.